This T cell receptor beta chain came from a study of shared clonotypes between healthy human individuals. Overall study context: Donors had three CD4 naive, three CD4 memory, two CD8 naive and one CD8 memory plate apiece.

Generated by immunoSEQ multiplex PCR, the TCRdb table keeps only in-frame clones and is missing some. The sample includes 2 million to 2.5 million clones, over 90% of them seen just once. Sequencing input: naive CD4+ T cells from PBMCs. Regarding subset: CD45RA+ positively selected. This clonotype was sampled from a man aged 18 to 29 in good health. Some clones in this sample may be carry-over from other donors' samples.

The CDR3 loop reads CALTSGPSYEQYF. The CDR3 DNA follows: TGTGCCTTGACCTCGGGTCCGTCCTACGAGCAGTACTTC. The chain is built from TRBV30 and TRBJ2-5; D remains ambiguous. The DNA end is a closer match to TRBJ2-7, so the J assignment may be wrong. The CDR3 loop spans 13 amino acids. The germline gives CDR1 GTSNPN, CDR2 SVGIG (reference sequence).